This T cell receptor beta chain was identified during a study of human T cells and chemical hapten exposure. Time point described: patch test 2, 6 weeks after DPC sensitization. Treatment indicated: therapeutic diphenylcyclopropenone sensitization with weekly scalp DPC. Each CDR3 protein gets one entry after TCRdb re-called the RACE reads with MiXCR. The table records more than 85,000 distinct CDR3 sequences, less than 10% of them present only once. This clonotype was observed at least ten times. V shed 2 bases, J shed 4 bases, and the junction held 10 bases outside the gene matches. The CDR3 is made up of 17 amino acids. From germline, CDR1 is MNHEY and CDR2 SVGEGT.

The sequence derives from a woman aged 40 to 49 with alopecia areata. Some clones in this sample may be carry-over from other donors' samples. The input for sequencing was whole blood, taken in connection with sensitization to the hapten diphenylcyclopropenone (DPC). The V gene is TRBV6-2 or TRBV6-3, the J gene TRBJ2-5; 10 nucleotides line up with TRBD2. The CDR3 DNA sequence: TGTGCCAGCAGTTACCCCAGCGGGGGGGCCAGGAGAGAGACCCAGTACTTC. Protein sequence: CASSYPSGGARRETQYF.